Below, 10 T cell receptor beta chains from the same sample are listed, as sequenced in a study of blood T cell repertoires in COVID-19. TCRdb's table, derived via immunoSEQ multiplex PCR, lists solely in-frame clones and lacks some. The sample shows over 70,000 clones, 80% of them seen only once. Sequenced: peripheral blood. These TCRs come from a woman in her 70s with acute or convalescent COVID-19.

This chain links TRBV29-1 with TRBJ2-1; TRBD2 matches at 8 bases. Trimming at V came to 3 bases and at J to 1 base, leaving 11 bases not matched to a gene. The CDR3 spans 17 residues. The germline gives CDR1 SQVTM, CDR2 ANQGSEA. The CDR3 protein is CSVEGILAGGSYNEQFF. The CDR3 region has the DNA TGCAGCGTTGAGGGTATTTTGGCGGGAGGATCCTACAATGAGCAGTTCTTC.

The chain recombines TRBV12-3 or TRBV12-4 with TRBJ1-6, with a weak D call TRBD1 (6 bases). This CDR3 contains 13 residues. V was clipped by 3 bases and J by 11 bases, with 11 bases between them. The CDR3 is CASSFGGAAPLHF. The CDR3 DNA is TGTGCCAGCAGTTTTGGGGGGGCGGCACCCCTCCACTTT.

J is TRBJ2-7 and V is TRBV5-4, with 8 bases lining up with TRBD1. The CDR3 sequence is 15 residues long. Germline V gene lookup returns CDR1 SGHNT and CDR2 YYREEE (reference sequence). The V segment lost 3 bases and the J segment 3 bases; nucleotides outside the gene matches: 8. The CDR3 bases are TGTGCCAGCAGCTCACAGGGGGAAGTTCGCTACGAGCAGTACTTC. Protein: CASSSQGEVRYEQYF.

The chain employs TRBV7-2 and TRBJ2-4, with a weak D call TRBD2 (5 bases). Deletions cut 5 bases from V and 3 bases from J, with 11 bases between. The germline V gene has CDR1 SGHTA and CDR2 FQGNSA. The CDR3 length is 14 residues. In DNA, the CDR3 is TGTGCCAGCAGCGAGGGCGCGTTCAAAAACATTCAGTACTTC. It codes for CASSEGAFKNIQYF.

Concerning this clone itself: One end of the junction does not line up with germline, which may come from a read error. The V and J genes are TRBV5-1 and TRBJ1-1; the D gene is possibly TRBD1 (6 bases). The CDR3 spans 15 residues. In germline, CDR1 is SGHRS, CDR2 YFSETQ. The CDR3 DNA reads as TGCGCCCGCAGCTTCGGGGGGGGGCGAAACACTGAAGCTTTCTTT. Translated, it gives CARSFGGGRNTEAFF.

This clone occurred once. DNA of the CDR3: TGTGCCAGCAGCTTAGTAGGGGCAGTTTCTAACTATGGCTACACCTTC. It specifies CASSLVGAVSNYGYTF. The chain carries TRBV7-8 and TRBJ1-2, with TRBD1 as a possible D gene (5 bases). The V gene's germline CDR1 is SGHVS and CDR2 FQNEAQ. The V end lost 1 base, the J end lost 0 bases, and 12 bases lay between the germline ends. There are 16 residues in the CDR3.

V is TRBV30 and J is TRBJ2-1; 8 bases are shared with TRBD2. The CDR3 runs 15 residues. Germline CDR1 reads GTSNPN; CDR2 reads SVGIG (reference sequence). V lost 3 bases to trimming and J lost 4 bases; unmatched junction nucleotides: 8. The CDR3: CAWRTGGTRYNEQFF. DNA for the CDR3: TGTGCCTGGAGGACGGGGGGGACCAGGTACAATGAGCAGTTCTTC.

By sample share, this clone is medium-sized. The chain recombines TRBV6-5 with TRBJ1-2; 7 bases are a match to TRBD1. CDR1 is MNHEY and CDR2 is SVGAGI in the germline V gene. The V segment lost 7 bases and the J segment 4 bases; nucleotides outside the gene matches: 9. This CDR3 has 14 amino acids. Here the CDR3 DNA reads TGTGCCAGCACCTACAGGGGAGCGGGCTATGGCTACACCTTC. Translated, it gives CASTYRGAGYGYTF.

This clone was seen more than once but under ten times. The gene calls are TRBV5-4 and TRBJ1-2, with a possible D match to TRBD1 (5 bases). This CDR3 has 18 residues. V was trimmed by 0 bases and J by 4 bases, leaving 22 bases between them. Germline CDR1 SGHNT, CDR2 YYREEE (reference sequence). The CDR3: CASSLAPTGGRRGYGYTF. The CDR3 DNA follows: TGTGCCAGCAGCTTGGCCCCCACAGGAGGGCGGCGTGGCTATGGCTACACCTTC.

CDR3 region: CASSLDGTGLANTEAFF. The CDR3 nucleotides are TGTGCCAGCAGCTTAGATGGTACAGGGCTTGCGAACACTGAAGCTTTCTTT. The V and J genes are TRBV11-2 and TRBJ1-1, with D maybe TRBD1 (6 bases). V gave up 0 bases and J gave up 1 base, with 15 bases separating them. CDR1 and CDR2 (germline): SGHAT, FQNNGV. This CDR3 is built from 17 residues.